This T cell receptor (beta chain) was captured in a study of cytomegalovirus exposure and HLA in healthy donors. Overall study results and limits: Most TCR beta V segments were productive about 90% or about 30% of the time in an earlier analysis. One variant, a missense change in DCLRE1C, was linked in a later analysis to TCR beta V- and J-gene trimming.

PCR was performed using 60 Vbeta and 13 Jbeta primers. This table comes from immunoSEQ multiplex PCR, and its TCRdb copy is limited to in-frame clones, with some not included. The sample has roughly 100,000 clones; approximately 82% are singletons. Healthy people donating bone marrow made up the donors. As concerns this clone: Its target is unknown.

The sequence came from a man aged 40-49 years in good health and CMV-seronegative. What was sequenced was PBMCs.

The CDR3 bases are TGTGCCAGCTCACCCGGGGGGTATCAGCCCCAGCATTTT. This codes for CASSPGGYQPQHF. The chain carries TRBV18 and TRBJ1-5; possibly TRBD1 for D (5 bases). This CDR3 is 13 amino acids long. CDR1 is KGHSH, CDR2 LQKENI, per germline. V was trimmed by 3 bases and J by 5 bases, leaving 8 bases between them.